This entry lists 24 T cell receptor beta chains sequenced from one sample in a study of cytomegalovirus exposure and HLA in healthy donors. A multiplex PCR was run with 60 Vbeta primers and 13 Jbeta primers. Libraries were prepared by immunoSEQ multiplex PCR; TCRdb keeps only in-frame clonotypes and omits some of them. The data contain about 140,000 clones, approximately 80% of them singletons. The sample consisted of PBMCs. The receptor source for this set is a woman aged 40-49 years in good health and CMV-seronegative.

V and J are TRBV6-1 and TRBJ1-4; no firm D call. The CDR3 has 14 residues. Per germline, CDR1 MNHNS and CDR2 SASEGT. The ends were cut back, 9 bases at V and 4 bases at J, with 15 bases in the middle. The CDR3 loop reads CASTMASFNEKLFF. CDR3 bases: TGTGCCAGTACGATGGCATCGTTTAATGAAAAACTGTTTTTT.

This sequence joins TRBV11-1 and TRBJ2-5, with D maybe TRBD2 (5 bases). This CDR3 is built from 16 residues. Germline loops: CDR1 SGHAT, CDR2 FQDESV (reference sequence). V shed 3 bases and J shed 1 base, with 15 bases lying between them. CDR3 protein: CASSLRVSRTQETQYF. DNA for the CDR3: TGTGCCAGCAGCTTGAGGGTTAGTCGGACCCAAGAGACCCAGTACTTC.

This chain connects TRBV6-6 to TRBJ2-4, with D maybe TRBD1 (6 bases). The length of the CDR3 is 15 residues. CDR1 and CDR2 (germline): MNHNY, SVGAGI (reference sequence). V lost 5 bases, J lost 4 bases, and 15 bases lay in between. Here the CDR3 DNA reads TGTGCCAGCAGTGTCCCAACGGGACAAAAAAACATTCAGTACTTC. Translation gives CASSVPTGQKNIQYF.

V usage is TRBV27 and J usage is TRBJ2-7, with D possibly TRBD2 on 6 matching bases. The germline CDR1 and CDR2 sequences are MNHEY and SMNVEV (reference sequence). The CDR3 loop spans 16 amino acids. Trimming pared 5 bases from V and 3 bases from J, leaving 20 bases between. CDR3 coding DNA: TGTGCCAGCAGTGTCCGAGCCGGAGGGCCCCACTACGAGCAGTACTTC. Translating it yields CASSVRAGGPHYEQYF.

CDR3 sequence (DNA): TGTGCCAGTAGTATAGAGCAGACAGGGAACACTGAAGCTTTCTTT. Its translation: CASSIEQTGNTEAFF. The chain combines TRBV19 with TRBJ1-1, with TRBD1 as a possible D gene (6 bases). Per germline, CDR1 LNHDA and CDR2 SQIVND (reference sequence). This CDR3 contains 15 residues. The ends were cut back, 0 bases at V and 1 base at J, with 9 bases in the middle.

V gene TRBV6-6 combines with J gene TRBJ2-1, with TRBD2 matching 7 bases. This CDR3 contains 16 residues. Germline V lookup: CDR1 MNHNY, CDR2 SVGAGI (reference sequence). Trimming removed 1 base from V and 6 bases from J; junction bases left unmatched: 9. Written as DNA, the CDR3 is TGTGCCAGCAGTTACTGGGGCGGGAGTGGGGGCAATGAGCAGTTCTTC. Translated, it gives CASSYWGGSGGNEQFF.

The chain is built from TRBV7-3 and TRBJ2-3; no firm D call. The CDR3 spans 15 residues. Trimming removed 1 base at V and 0 bases at J, with 8 bases between. The V gene's germline CDR1 is SGHTA and CDR2 FQGTGA. CDR3 in DNA: TGTGCCAGCAGCTTAATGGCATCTAGCACAGATACGCAGTATTTT. It specifies CASSLMASSTDTQYF. Variable domain in full (rest from reference TRBV7-3 and TRBJ2-3): GAGVSQTPSNKVTEKGKYVELRCDPISGHTALYWYRQSLGQGPEFLIYFQGTGAADDSGLPNDRFFAVRPEGSVSTLKIQRTERGDSAVYLCASSLMASSTDTQYFGPGTRLTVL.

CDR3 sequence reads: CASSPTQGVEEQFF. The CDR3, as DNA: TGTGCCAGCTCACCAACGCAAGGGGTAGAGGAGCAGTTCTTC. V usage is TRBV18 and J usage is TRBJ2-1, with D perhaps TRBD1 (5 bases). V was cut by 2 bases and J by 10 bases, with 15 bases left in between. Germline assignment: CDR1 KGHSH and CDR2 LQKENI. The CDR3 has 14 amino acids. Full variable domain (rest looked up from reference TRBV18 and TRBJ2-1): NAGVMQNPRHLVRRRGQEARLRCSPMKGHSHVYWYRQLPEEGLKFMVYLQKENIIDESGMPKERFSAEFPKEGPSILRIQQVVRGDSAAYFCASSPTQGVEEQFFGPGTRLTVL.

The chain links TRBV4-1 to TRBJ2-3; possibly TRBD2 for D (6 bases). This CDR3 spans 17 amino acids. CDR1 MGHRA and CDR2 YSYEKL come from the germline V gene. The V end was cut by 1 base, the J end by 2 bases, with 16 bases between. CDR3 amino acids: CASSQGGQASATDTQYF. CDR3 bases: TGCGCCAGCAGCCAAGGTGGTCAGGCTAGCGCCACAGATACGCAGTATTTT.

This chain connects TRBV7-9 to TRBJ1-2, with a weak D call TRBD1 (5 bases). This CDR3 has 13 amino acids. Trimming stripped 3 bases from V and 4 bases from J, with 9 bases between. Germline V lookup: CDR1 SEHNR, CDR2 FQNEAQ (reference sequence). CDR3 nucleotides: TGTGCCAGCAGCTTTAGGACACTCTATGGCTACACCTTC. Its protein product is CASSFRTLYGYTF. The full variable domain, in which reference TRBV7-9 and TRBJ1-2 provide the parts outside the CDR3, is DTGVSQNPRHKITKRGQNVTFRCDPISEHNRLYWYRQTLGQGPEFLTYFQNEAQLEKSRLLSDRFSAERPKGSFSTLEIQRTEQGDSAMYLCASSFRTLYGYTFGSGTRLTVV.

The V gene is TRBV2, the J gene TRBJ1-2; TRBD1 agrees at 8 bases. CDR3 length: 11 amino acids. V lost 4 bases, J lost 13 bases, and 5 bases stayed unmatched. Germline CDR1 reads SNHLY; CDR2 reads FYNNEI. Here the CDR3 reads CASSGGTGGTF. The CDR3 DNA sequence: TGTGCCAGCAGTGGTGGAACAGGGGGCACCTTC.

This chain uses TRBV6-5 with TRBJ2-5; 8 nucleotides align to TRBD2. V trimming: 2 bases; J trimming: 1 base; junction bases outside the gene matches: 6. There are 16 residues in the CDR3. CDR1 and CDR2 from the germline V gene are MNHEY and SVGAGI. CDR3 coding DNA: TGTGCCAGCAGTTACGGGACTAGTCCCCTCCAAGAGACCCAGTACTTC. Translated: CASSYGTSPLQETQYF.

The genes are TRBV2 and TRBJ1-1; 7 positions agree with TRBD1. V lost 5 bases to trimming and J lost 4 bases; unmatched junction nucleotides: 4. The CDR3 length is 13 residues. Germline V CDR1 and CDR2: SNHLY, FYNNEI. CDR3 DNA: TGTGCCAGCAGTACAGGGGCGGGCACTGAAGCTTTCTTT. Protein: CASSTGAGTEAFF.

Worth noting for this clone: The junction shows a germline mismatch at one end, possibly a read error. Other DNA sequences in the sample encode the same CDR3. The chain is built from TRBV11-3 and TRBJ2-5, with D unresolved. Germline CDR1 is SGHNT and CDR2 is YENEEA. This CDR3 comprises 14 residues. CDR3 DNA sequence: TGCGCCAGCAGCTCTACCCTAAGTGAAGAGACCCAGTACTTC. It encodes CASSSTLSEETQYF. Full variable domain (outside the CDR3, taken from reference TRBV11-3 and TRBJ2-5): EAGVVQSPRYKIIEKKQPVAFWCNPISGHNTLYWYLQNLGQGPELLIRYENEEAVDDSQLPKDRFSAERLKGVDSTLKIQPAELGDSAVYLCASSSTLSEETQYFGPGTRLLVL.

The CDR3 region is CASSRLLDGNEQFF. The CDR3 nucleotides are TGTGCCAGCAGTCGCCTCCTAGATGGAAATGAGCAGTTCTTC. J is TRBJ2-1 and V is TRBV6-1; no definite D call. Germline V gene data show CDR1 as MNHNS and CDR2 as SASEGT. CDR3 size: 14 residues. Trimming pared 5 bases from V and 7 bases from J, leaving 15 bases between.

The chain carries TRBV7-6 and TRBJ2-3; 9 nucleotides line up with TRBD2. The length of the CDR3 is 16 residues. Trimming cost V 1 base and J 4 bases; bases outside gene matches: 6. Germline V gene lookup returns CDR1 SGHVS and CDR2 FNYEAQ. This CDR3 is CASSLGGAGGADTQYF. CDR3 coding DNA: TGTGCCAGCAGCTTAGGAGGTGCGGGAGGGGCAGATACGCAGTATTTT. Combining the CDR3 with reference TRBV7-6 and TRBJ2-3 gives the whole variable domain GAGVSQSPRYKVTKRGQDVALRCDPISGHVSLYWYRQALGQGPEFLTYFNYEAQQDKSGLPNDRFSAERPEGSISTLTIQRTEQRDSAMYRCASSLGGAGGADTQYFGPGTRLTVL.

The genes are TRBV27 and TRBJ2-1; 8 nucleotides match TRBD2. The CDR3 length is 15 residues. Trimming cost V 7 bases and J 4 bases; bases outside gene matches: 9. Germline CDR1 is MNHEY and CDR2 is SMNVEV (reference sequence). CDR3 in amino acids: CASNRFSGTYNEQFF. The DNA for the CDR3 is TGTGCCAGCAATCGATTTAGCGGGACTTACAATGAGCAGTTCTTC.

This clone was detected only a few times. V is TRBV19 and J is TRBJ2-1; TRBD2 matches at 9 bases. Per the germline V gene, CDR1 is LNHDA and CDR2 is SQIVND (reference sequence). CDR3 size: 15 residues. Trimming took 1 base from V and 7 from J; bases not matched to a gene: 5. The CDR3 coding sequence is TGTGCCAGTAGTATAGTAGCGGGAGCTAGGAATGAGCAGTTCTTC. Residues: CASSIVAGARNEQFF.

The chain joins TRBV28 to TRBJ2-6, with TRBD1 matching 9 bases. The length of the CDR3 is 18 residues. Trimming took 5 bases from V and 2 from J; bases not matched to a gene: 10. CDR1 and CDR2 (germline): MDHEN, SYDVKM. Written as DNA, the CDR3 is TGTGCCAGCAGTCCTTGGACAGGGGAACTCGCTGGGGCCAACGTCCTGACTTTC. It specifies CASSPWTGELAGANVLTF. The variable domain in full, completed from reference TRBV28 and TRBJ2-6, reads DVKVTQSSRYLVKRTGEKVFLECVQDMDHENMFWYRQDPGLGLRLIYFSYDVKMKEKGDIPEGYSVSREKKERFSLILESASTNQTSMYLCASSPWTGELAGANVLTFGAGSRLTVL.

A note on this clone: Sequence at one end of the junction differs from germline and may be a read error. This rearrangement joins TRBV7-2 to TRBJ2-7; a possible D gene is TRBD2 (6 bases). Germline-derived CDR1 and CDR2 are SGHTA and FQGNSA. CDR3 size: 15 residues. The CDR3 region is CASSLGSGHSYEQCF. In DNA form, the CDR3 reads TGTGCCAGCAGCTTAGGTAGCGGACACTCCTACGAGCAGTGCTTC.

V is TRBV19 and J is TRBJ2-3; a possible D gene is TRBD2 (5 bases). This CDR3 has 16 residues. Trimming shortened V by 1 base and J by 6 bases, and 17 bases separated the two germline ends. Germline CDR1 LNHDA, CDR2 SQIVND (reference sequence). The CDR3 sequence is CASSIGLVGGGDTQYF. The CDR3 DNA is TGTGCCAGTAGTATAGGGCTAGTCGGTGGCGGGGATACGCAGTATTTT.

The chain combines TRBV30 with TRBJ1-5; D gene ambiguous. Trimming removed 3 bases from V and 3 bases from J, with 9 bases in between. The CDR3 covers 13 residues. Germline values: CDR1 GTSNPN, CDR2 SVGIG (reference sequence). This chain's CDR3 is CAWSAEINQPQHF. DNA of the CDR3: TGTGCCTGGAGCGCAGAAATCAATCAGCCCCAGCATTTT.

The chain employs TRBV29-1 and TRBJ1-2, with 7 bases fitting TRBD1. The CDR3 length is 17 residues. The germline V gene encodes CDR1 SQVTM and CDR2 ANQGSEA. The V gene end was trimmed by 4 bases and the J gene end by 3 bases; junction bases not matched to a gene: 17. CDR3 in amino acids: CSVVVSQGRRRDYGYTF. CDR3 coding DNA: TGCAGCGTTGTCGTATCACAGGGGCGCCGTAGGGACTATGGCTACACCTTC.

This clone turned up a few times. V gene TRBV14 combines with J gene TRBJ2-3, with a tentative D call TRBD2 (6 bases). Per germline, CDR1 SGHDN and CDR2 FVKESK. Between the trimmed V and J ends, which lost 4 bases and 1 base, there was a span of 18 bases. The CDR3 is made up of 17 amino acids. CDR3 nucleotide sequence: TGTGCCAGCAGCCGCCGGGGGAAAGACCTAGGCACAGATACGCAGTATTTT. This encodes CASSRRGKDLGTDTQYF.